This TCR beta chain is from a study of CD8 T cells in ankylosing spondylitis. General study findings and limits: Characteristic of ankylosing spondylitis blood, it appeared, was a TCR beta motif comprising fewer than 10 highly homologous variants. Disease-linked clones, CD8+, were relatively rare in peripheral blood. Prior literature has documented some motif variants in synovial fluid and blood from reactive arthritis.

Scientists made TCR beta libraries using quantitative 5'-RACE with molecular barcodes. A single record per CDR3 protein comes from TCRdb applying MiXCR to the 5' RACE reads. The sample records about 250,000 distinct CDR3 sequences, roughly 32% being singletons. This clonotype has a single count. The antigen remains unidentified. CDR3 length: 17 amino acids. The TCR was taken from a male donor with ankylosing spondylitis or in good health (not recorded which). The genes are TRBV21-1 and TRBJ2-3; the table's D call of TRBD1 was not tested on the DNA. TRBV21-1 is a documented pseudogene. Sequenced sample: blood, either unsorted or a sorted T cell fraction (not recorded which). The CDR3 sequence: CASSIRTGPRGPDTQYF. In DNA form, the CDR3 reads TGTGCCAGCAGCATCAGGACAGGCCCACGAGGCCCAGATACGCAGTATTTT.